The 27 T cell receptor beta chains given below trace back to one sample, sequenced in a study of cytomegalovirus exposure and HLA in healthy donors. With 60 Vbeta and 13 Jbeta primers, the PCR was carried out. Data came from immunoSEQ multiplex PCR; TCRdb stores just in-frame clones and leaves some out. This table has about 160,000 clones, about four fifths appearing once. Specimen: PBMCs. The receptor set was obtained from a male donor in good health and CMV-seropositive.

CDR3 bases: TGTGCCAGCAGCTTAGCGCCCCTAGCGGGTCGCACAGATACGCAGTATTTT. This gives the protein CASSLAPLAGRTDTQYF. The rearrangement joins TRBV7-2 to TRBJ2-3; 8 bases are a match to TRBD2. The V gene end was trimmed by 0 bases and the J gene end by 1 base; junction bases not matched to a gene: 6. Germline CDR1 reads SGHTA; CDR2 reads FQGNSA. The CDR3 covers 17 residues.

This clone occurred a few times. The chain links TRBV7-9 to TRBJ1-1; maybe TRBD1 (6 bases). The CDR3 is 13 residues long. Trimming took 1 base from V and 12 from J, leaving 15 bases between them. Germline V gives CDR1 SEHNR, CDR2 FQNEAQ (reference sequence). The CDR3 DNA reads as TGTGCCAGCAGCTTAGAAGGACAGACCCAAACTTTCTTT. Translating gives CASSLEGQTQTFF.

The CDR3 sequence is CSALAVETQYF. The DNA for the CDR3 is TGCAGTGCTTTAGCGGTAGAGACCCAGTACTTC. This rearrangement joins TRBV20-1 to TRBJ2-5; D is possibly TRBD2 (6 bases). The CDR3 has 11 residues. Germline assignment: CDR1 DFQATT and CDR2 SNEGSKA (reference sequence). Trimming took off 5 bases at V and 4 bases at J, with 8 bases between the two ends.

J is TRBJ1-2 and V is TRBV28; no firm D call. The CDR3 contains 12 residues. The V gene's germline CDR1 is MDHEN and CDR2 SYDVKM. V was pared by 2 bases and J by 8 bases, with 9 bases between. CDR3 in amino acids: CASSLPGVGYTF. In DNA, the CDR3 is TGTGCCAGCAGTTTACCAGGTGTAGGCTACACCTTC.

This clone was seen only a few times. V gene TRBV6-1 combines with J gene TRBJ2-7; D gene unclear. Trimming left V 4 bases short and J 2 bases short, with 15 bases between. Germline V gene lookup returns CDR1 MNHNS and CDR2 SASEGT. This CDR3 is built from 15 residues. The CDR3 loop reads CASSAAAQAPYEQYF. The CDR3 DNA reads as TGTGCCAGCAGTGCTGCTGCCCAGGCCCCCTACGAGCAGTACTTC.

J is TRBJ1-2 and V is TRBV5-6; tentative D call: TRBD1 (5 bases). The CDR3 is 13 amino acids. V lost 5 bases, J lost 2 bases, and 10 bases lay in between. Germline V gene data show CDR1 as SGHDT and CDR2 as YYEEEE. CDR3 protein: CASSRQRNYGYTF. The DNA for the CDR3 is TGTGCCAGCAGTCGACAGAGAAACTATGGCTACACCTTC.

This clone appeared a few times. V and J are TRBV6-5 and TRBJ2-5; TRBD1 is a possible D gene (5 bases). Germline V gives CDR1 MNHEY, CDR2 SVGAGI. Trimming took off 6 bases at V and 7 bases at J, with 15 bases between the two ends. CDR3 size: 13 residues. The CDR3 is CASRGANKGTQYF. The CDR3 DNA sequence: TGTGCCAGCAGAGGGGCCAATAAAGGGACCCAGTACTTC.

The chain combines TRBV6-5 with TRBJ2-4; the D gene is possibly TRBD1 (7 bases). Germline CDR1 and CDR2: MNHEY and SVGAGI. V lost 2 bases to trimming and J lost 6 bases, with 11 bases between them. CDR3 length: 14 residues. CDR3 region: CASSYGRDRNIQYF. The CDR3 nucleotides are TGTGCCAGCAGTTACGGGCGGGACAGAAACATTCAGTACTTC.

CDR3 in DNA: TGTGCCAGCTCACCGCCGGGACTAGCGGGGGGGACAGATACGCAGTATTTT. Its translation: CASSPPGLAGGTDTQYF. The V call is TRBV18, the J call TRBJ2-3; 16 bases line up with TRBD2. V lost 3 bases to trimming and J lost 3 bases; unmatched junction nucleotides: 3. CDR1 and CDR2 from the germline V gene are KGHSH and LQKENI. The CDR3 extends over 17 amino acids.

The table lists this clone with a count of one. This sequence joins TRBV27 and TRBJ2-5; 7 nucleotides line up with TRBD2. CDR1 MNHEY and CDR2 SMNVEV come from the germline V gene (reference sequence). The V segment lost 2 bases and the J segment 11 bases; nucleotides outside the gene matches: 11. The CDR3 totals 14 residues. CDR3 protein: CASSLVPGGREQYF. CDR3 sequence (DNA): TGTGCCAGCAGTTTAGTTCCGGGGGGAAGAGAGCAGTACTTC.

The chain has TRBV27 and TRBJ2-1; 7 nucleotides match TRBD1. The CDR3 is made up of 16 amino acids. V trimming: 5 bases; J trimming: 3 bases; junction bases outside the gene matches: 10. Germline loops: CDR1 MNHEY, CDR2 SMNVEV (reference sequence). The CDR3 protein is CASSLYGTGVYNEQFF. The DNA of the CDR3 is TGTGCCAGCAGTCTCTATGGCACAGGGGTCTACAATGAGCAGTTCTTC.

The DNA of the CDR3 is TGTGCCAGCAGATCCGGACAGGGGGTAATAGGTGAAGCTTTCTTT. It encodes CASRSGQGVIGEAFF. V usage is TRBV27 and J usage is TRBJ1-1; 10 positions agree with TRBD1. CDR1 MNHEY and CDR2 SMNVEV come from the germline V gene (reference sequence). The ends lost 6 bases at V and 7 bases at J; junction bases unmatched: 11. CDR3 length equals 15 residues.

This rearrangement joins TRBV27 to TRBJ1-5; TRBD1 matches at 8 bases. CDR1 and CDR2 (germline): MNHEY, SMNVEV (reference sequence). This CDR3 spans 15 amino acids. The V gene end was trimmed by 2 bases and the J gene end by 1 base; junction bases not matched to a gene: 1. The CDR3 DNA sequence: TGTGCCAGCAGTTTACAGGGGGCAAGCAATCAGCCCCAGCATTTT. The encoded protein is CASSLQGASNQPQHF.

V gene TRBV19 combines with J gene TRBJ1-3, with TRBD1 identical over 8 bases. Losses at the gene ends were 3 bases for V and 16 bases for J; bases not matched to a gene: 11. The CDR3 covers 13 residues. The germline V gene has CDR1 LNHDA and CDR2 SQIVND (reference sequence). CDR3 DNA sequence: TGTGCCAGTAGTATGGAACAGGGGGGGACCTCGTATTTT. Protein: CASSMEQGGTSYF.

Note on this clone: The junction does not match germline at one end; this may be a read error. The J gene is TRBJ2-6, the V gene TRBV19; possibly TRBD2 for D (6 bases). CDR1 and CDR2 from the germline V gene are LNHDA and SQIVND (reference sequence). There are 18 residues in the CDR3. The CDR3 region has the DNA TGTGCCACCTTTCACCCGGGACTGGCCCGCTCTGGGGCCAACGGCCTGACTTTC. Residues: CATFHPGLARSGANGLTF.

The V gene is TRBV30, the J gene TRBJ1-5, with D tentatively TRBD1 (6 bases). Trimming cost V 0 bases and J 5 bases, with 8 bases left between them. The CDR3 length is 13 residues. Germline V CDR1 and CDR2: GTSNPN, SVGIG (reference sequence). CDR3 coding DNA: TGTGCCTGGAGTGTAGGGGGAGATCAGCCCCAGCATTTT. It yields the protein CAWSVGGDQPQHF.

Only a few counts were recorded for this clone. The chain has TRBV5-1 and TRBJ2-1; 15 bases map to TRBD2. V was clipped by 3 bases and J by 4 bases; unmatched bases: 11. This CDR3 is 19 amino acids long. In germline, CDR1 is SGHRS, CDR2 YFSETQ. CDR3 in amino acids: CASSYLGLAGGPGYNEQFF. Written as DNA, the CDR3 is TGCGCCAGCAGCTACCTCGGACTAGCGGGGGGGCCGGGTTACAATGAGCAGTTCTTC.

J is TRBJ2-7 and V is TRBV30, with 7 bases aligning to TRBD2. This CDR3 contains 11 residues. V was pared by 2 bases and J by 7 bases, with 2 bases of the junction left unmatched. CDR1 is GTSNPN, CDR2 SVGIG, per germline (reference sequence). The CDR3 is CAWSPAGEQYF. In nucleotides, the CDR3 is TGTGCCTGGAGTCCAGCGGGAGAGCAGTACTTC.

The sample holds a few counts of this clone. The chain couples TRBV27 to TRBJ2-7, with D uncertain. From germline, CDR1 is MNHEY and CDR2 SMNVEV (reference sequence). The germline V and J ends were trimmed by 4 bases and 0 bases, with 7 bases remaining between them. The CDR3 is made up of 13 amino acids. The CDR3 region is CASSWRPSYEQYF. In DNA, the CDR3 is TGTGCCAGCAGTTGGCGGCCCTCCTACGAGCAGTACTTC.

The chain is built from TRBV9 and TRBJ1-1; 9 nucleotides line up with TRBD1. The V and J ends lost 7 bases and 2 bases, in that order; junction bases with no gene match: 6. The CDR3 totals 14 residues. Germline CDR1 and CDR2: SGDLS and YYNGEE. CDR3 loop: CASGETGGNTEAFF. DNA of the CDR3: TGTGCCAGCGGCGAGACAGGGGGAAACACTGAAGCTTTCTTT.

This chain links TRBV2 with TRBJ2-7, with 8 bases matching TRBD1. The CDR3 spans 13 residues. V was clipped by 7 bases and J by 4 bases; unmatched bases: 6. In germline, CDR1 is SNHLY, CDR2 FYNNEI. CDR3 DNA: TGTGCCAGCAAAGTAGACAGGGGTTACGAGCAGTACTTC. Its protein is CASKVDRGYEQYF.

The chain has TRBV28 and TRBJ2-1, with TRBD1 as a possible D gene (6 bases). CDR3 length: 15 amino acids. Germline V CDR1 and CDR2: MDHEN, SYDVKM. V was pared by 6 bases and J by 0 bases, with 12 bases between. The chain's CDR3 is CASSLRGSSYNEQFF. CDR3 nucleotides: TGTGCCAGCAGCCTGAGGGGGAGCTCCTACAATGAGCAGTTCTTC. Using reference TRBV28 and TRBJ2-1 for the parts outside the CDR3, the full variable domain is DVKVTQSSRYLVKRTGEKVFLECVQDMDHENMFWYRQDPGLGLRLIYFSYDVKMKEKGDIPEGYSVSREKKERFSLILESASTNQTSMYLCASSLRGSSYNEQFFGPGTRLTVL.

V gene TRBV4-3 combines with J gene TRBJ2-1; TRBD2 matches 8 bases. Germline assignment: CDR1 LGHNA and CDR2 YSLEER. This CDR3 spans 14 amino acids. Trimming took 2 bases from V and 8 from J; bases not matched to a gene: 5. The CDR3 DNA is TGCGCCAGCAGCCAAACGGGGGGGTGGGATGAGCAGTTCTTC. This translates into CASSQTGGWDEQFF.

The chain joins TRBV7-2 to TRBJ2-2, with 12 positions matching TRBD2. This CDR3 has 16 residues. The V gene end was trimmed by 4 bases and the J gene end by 4 bases; junction bases not matched to a gene: 4. Germline V CDR1 and CDR2: SGHTA, FQGNSA. The CDR3 nucleotides read TGTGCCAGCAGCTCTCGACTAGCGGGAGCCACCGGGGAGCTGTTTTTT. It encodes CASSSRLAGATGELFF.

This clone is labeled as medium-sized. The CDR3 DNA reads TGTGCCAGCGGTCCTAGCGGCCAAGAGACCCAGTACTTC. This encodes CASGPSGQETQYF. This sequence joins TRBV7-9 and TRBJ2-5; TRBD2 agrees at 7 bases. The CDR3 is made up of 13 amino acids. Germline assignment: CDR1 SEHNR and CDR2 FQNEAQ (reference sequence). V lost 8 bases to trimming and J lost 1 base; unmatched junction nucleotides: 4. Filled out from reference TRBV7-9 and TRBJ2-5, the complete variable domain reads DTGVSQNPRHKITKRGQNVTFRCDPISEHNRLYWYRQTLGQGPEFLTYFQNEAQLEKSRLLSDRFSAERPKGSFSTLEIQRTEQGDSAMYLCASGPSGQETQYFGPGTRLLVL.

V usage is TRBV27 and J usage is TRBJ2-1; 14 bases map to TRBD2. The CDR3 has 18 residues. J gave up 0 bases and V 6 bases, and 7 bases lay outside the gene matches. CDR1 is MNHEY, CDR2 SMNVEV, per germline (reference sequence). In DNA form, the CDR3 reads TGTGCCAGCAGCCCGGGACTAGCGGGGGTATTCTCCTACAATGAGCAGTTCTTC. This encodes CASSPGLAGVFSYNEQFF.

This clone showed up just once. The chain combines TRBV2 with TRBJ1-3; D gene unclear. CDR3 length: 13 residues. V was shortened by 10 bases and J by 0 bases, with 10 bases between the two germline ends. The V gene's germline CDR1 is SNHLY and CDR2 FYNNEI. CDR3: CAINSISGNTIYF. The DNA of the CDR3 is TGTGCCATCAACAGTATCTCTGGAAACACCATATATTTT.